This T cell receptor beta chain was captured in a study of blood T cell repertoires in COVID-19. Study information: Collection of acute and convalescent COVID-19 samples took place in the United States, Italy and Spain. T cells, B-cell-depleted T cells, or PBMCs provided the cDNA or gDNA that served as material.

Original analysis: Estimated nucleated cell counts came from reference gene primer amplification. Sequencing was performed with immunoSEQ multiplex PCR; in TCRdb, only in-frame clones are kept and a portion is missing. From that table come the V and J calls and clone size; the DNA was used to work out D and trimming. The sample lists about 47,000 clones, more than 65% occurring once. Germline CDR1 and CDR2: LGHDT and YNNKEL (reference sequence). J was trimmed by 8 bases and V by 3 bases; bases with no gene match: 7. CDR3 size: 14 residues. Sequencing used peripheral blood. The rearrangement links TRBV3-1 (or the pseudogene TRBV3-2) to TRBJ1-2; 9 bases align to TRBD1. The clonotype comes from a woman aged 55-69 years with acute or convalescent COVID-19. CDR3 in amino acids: CASSQTTGGEGYTF. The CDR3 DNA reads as TGTGCCAGCAGCCAGACTACAGGGGGCGAAGGCTACACCTTC.